The entry below describes one T cell receptor beta chain. TCRdb redid the calling of the 5' RACE reads with MiXCR, one entry per CDR3 protein. The table lists about 88,000 distinct CDR3 sequences, roughly 25% of them singletons, with roughly 41% in the top ten. This sample was included in a study of T-cell memory formation after mild COVID-19. This CDR3 is 14 amino acids long. Trimming stripped 4 bases from V and 0 bases from J, with 6 bases between. Germline CDR1 SEHNR, CDR2 FQNEAQ (reference sequence). The sequenced material came from PBMCs or a T cell subset sorted from them (not recorded which). The source is a man younger than 35 who had mild COVID-19 (a few samples of this study predate the infection). Cell type and time point are not known. The chain links TRBV7-9 to TRBJ1-4; D unresolved. CDR3 sequence: CASSSLATNEKLFF. The CDR3 DNA sequence: TGTGCCAGCAGCTCCCTAGCAACTAATGAAAAACTGTTTTTT. Full variable domain (rest looked up from reference TRBV7-9 and TRBJ1-4): DTGVSQNPRHKITKRGQNVTFRCDPISEHNRLYWYRQTLGQGPEFLTYFQNEAQLEKSRLLSDRFSAERPKGSFSTLEIQRTEQGDSAMYLCASSSLATNEKLFFGSGTQLSVL.